These T cell receptor beta chains were read from a single sample in a study of blood T cell repertoires in COVID-19. Sequencing used immunoSEQ multiplex PCR; TCRdb keeps in-frame clones, though not all of them. The data show tens of thousands of clones, with just over 85% seen just once and approximately 1.2% held by the top ten. The material sequenced was peripheral blood. The receptors were sampled from a woman older than 75 with acute or convalescent COVID-19. Each CDR3 is given with its conserved first and last residue. The D gene is left open where the match is weak. Not every row has a clone size; where given, it reads once, few, many or a size class.

v_gene: TRBV7-7
abundance: few
d_gene: TRBD1
j_gene: TRBJ2-7
CDR3nt: TGTGCCAGCAGCTGGGACAGGACCGATTTCTACGAGCAGTACTTC
CDR3aa: CASSWDRTDFYEQYF

v_gene: TRBV24-1
abundance: .
d_gene: TRBD1
j_gene: TRBJ2-3
CDR3nt: TGTGCCACCAGTCAGGGACAGGGGTTTGAGCTGGCGTATTTT
CDR3aa: CATSQGQGFELAYF

v_gene: TRBV5-1
abundance: .
d_gene: .
j_gene: TRBJ2-2
CDR3nt: TGCGCCAGCAGCTTGGGGGCAACGAACACCGGGGAGCTGTTTTTT
CDR3aa: CASSLGATNTGELFF

v_gene: TRBV5-6
abundance: .
d_gene: .
j_gene: TRBJ1-1
CDR3nt: TGTGCCAGCAGCTTGGCCGGGATGGTCACTGAAGCTTTCTTT
CDR3aa: CASSLAGMVTEAFF

v_gene: TRBV14
abundance: .
d_gene: .
j_gene: TRBJ1-6
CDR3nt: TGTGCCAGCAGCCAATGGGCAGGGGTTTCACCCCTCCACTTT
CDR3aa: CASSQWAGVSPLHF

v_gene: TRBV10-3
abundance: .
d_gene: TRBD1
j_gene: TRBJ1-1
CDR3nt: TGTGCCACTTCGGACAGGGGGAACATGAACACTGAAGCTTTCTTT
CDR3aa: CATSDRGNMNTEAFF

v_gene: TRBV28
abundance: .
d_gene: .
j_gene: TRBJ1-1
CDR3nt: TGTGCCAGCAGTGGGGAGTACACTGAAGCTTTCTTT
CDR3aa: CASSGEYTEAFF

v_gene: TRBV19
abundance: .
d_gene: .
j_gene: TRBJ1-3
CDR3nt: TGTGCCAGTAGCCCCCAGGCCGACTCTGGAAACACCATATATTTT
CDR3aa: CASSPQADSGNTIYF

v_gene: TRBV19
abundance: .
d_gene: TRBD1
j_gene: TRBJ2-3
CDR3nt: TGTGCTCCAACAGGGGGTTCCACAGATACGCAGTATTTT
CDR3aa: CAPTGGSTDTQYF

v_gene: TRBV7-2
abundance: .
d_gene: .
j_gene: TRBJ1-5
CDR3nt: TGTGCCAGCAGCTTACGACAGGCAGATCAGCCCCAGCATTTT
CDR3aa: CASSLRQADQPQHF

v_gene: TRBV30
abundance: .
d_gene: TRBD2
j_gene: TRBJ2-1
CDR3nt: TGTGCCTGGAAGAGGGCTAGCGGACTTCCCGAGCAGTTCTTC
CDR3aa: CAWKRASGLPEQFF

v_gene: TRBV6-6
abundance: .
d_gene: .
j_gene: TRBJ2-2
CDR3nt: TGTGCCAGCGGGAGGGACACGAACACCGGGGAGCTGTTTTTT
CDR3aa: CASGRDTNTGELFF